Only one count was recorded for the clone carrying this T cell receptor beta chain. Germline loops: CDR1 LGHDT, CDR2 YNNKEL (reference sequence). V was clipped by 1 base and J by 11 bases, with 20 bases between them. This CDR3 is built from 15 residues. The sample comes from a study of T-cell memory formation after mild COVID-19. 5'RACE with constant-segment primers yielded barcoded, UMI-tagged TCR alpha and TCR beta cDNA libraries. One entry per CDR3 protein results from TCRdb running MiXCR on the 5' RACE reads. The sample has 150,000 to 200,000 distinct CDR3 sequences; 31% are singletons. Sample: PBMCs or a T cell subset sorted from them (not recorded which). V usage is TRBV3-1 and J usage is TRBJ1-2; D not certain. The clonotype originates from an adult woman who had mild COVID-19 (a few samples of this study predate the infection). Cell type and time point are not known. The CDR3 DNA reads as TGTGCCAGCAGCCAAGTCCGACCGACCTTTAACTTGTACACCTTC. Amino acid sequence: CASSQVRPTFNLYTF.